This T cell receptor (beta chain) was identified during a study of blood T cell repertoires in COVID-19. The CDR3 covers 13 residues. Germline V gene lookup returns CDR1 KGHSH and CDR2 LQKENI. Trimming cost V 5 bases and J 5 bases; bases outside gene matches: 2. Original data processing: Cell counts per sample came from amplifying reference gene primers. Measured with immunoSEQ multiplex PCR; TCRdb has only the in-frame clones, and not every one. The V and J calls and clone size are taken from that table; D and trimming were inferred from the DNA. The table lists about 180,000 clones, around 84% of them singletons.

The sequence was obtained from a man aged 45-65 years with active or convalescent COVID-19. The material sequenced was peripheral blood. V gene TRBV18 combines with J gene TRBJ2-5; TRBD1 aligns across 10 bases. The CDR3 nucleotides read TGTGCCAGCTCAGGACAGGGGGGCGAGACCCAGTACTTC. It yields the protein CASSGQGGETQYF.